This T cell receptor beta chain was identified during a study of cytomegalovirus exposure and HLA in healthy donors. The PCR employed 60 Vbeta primers together with 13 Jbeta primers. Profiling relied on immunoSEQ multiplex PCR, and the TCRdb table lists in-frame clones only, not all of them. The data show tens of thousands of clones, about 80% seen once. J gave up 4 bases and V 0 bases, and 8 bases lay outside the gene matches. Germline V gene sequence: CDR1 LGHNA, CDR2 YSLEER. The length of the CDR3 is 17 residues. This clone turned up a few times. No antigen is known for it. Overall study findings and caveats: A few CMV-associated chains were confirmed in vitro to be specific for CMV antigens.

V is TRBV4-3 and J is TRBJ2-1, with 8 bases fitting TRBD1. Input material: PBMCs. The TCR originated in a man aged 50-60 years in good health and CMV-seronegative. The CDR3 bases are TGCGCCAGCAGCCAAGATCTATTCGGGACAGGTTACAATGAGCAGTTCTTC. Protein sequence: CASSQDLFGTGYNEQFF.